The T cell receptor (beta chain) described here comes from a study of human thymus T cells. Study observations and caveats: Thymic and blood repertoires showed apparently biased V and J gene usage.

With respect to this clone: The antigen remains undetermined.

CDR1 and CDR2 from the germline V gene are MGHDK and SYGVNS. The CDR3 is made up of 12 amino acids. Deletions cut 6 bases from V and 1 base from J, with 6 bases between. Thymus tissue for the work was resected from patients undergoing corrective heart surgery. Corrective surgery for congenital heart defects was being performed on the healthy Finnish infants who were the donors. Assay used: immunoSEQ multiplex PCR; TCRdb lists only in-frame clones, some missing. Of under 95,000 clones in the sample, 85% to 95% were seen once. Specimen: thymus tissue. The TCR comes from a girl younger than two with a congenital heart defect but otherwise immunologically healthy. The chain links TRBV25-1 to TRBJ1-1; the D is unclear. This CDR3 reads CASRTKNTEAFF. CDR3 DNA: TGTGCCAGCAGGACGAAGAACACTGAAGCTTTCTTT.